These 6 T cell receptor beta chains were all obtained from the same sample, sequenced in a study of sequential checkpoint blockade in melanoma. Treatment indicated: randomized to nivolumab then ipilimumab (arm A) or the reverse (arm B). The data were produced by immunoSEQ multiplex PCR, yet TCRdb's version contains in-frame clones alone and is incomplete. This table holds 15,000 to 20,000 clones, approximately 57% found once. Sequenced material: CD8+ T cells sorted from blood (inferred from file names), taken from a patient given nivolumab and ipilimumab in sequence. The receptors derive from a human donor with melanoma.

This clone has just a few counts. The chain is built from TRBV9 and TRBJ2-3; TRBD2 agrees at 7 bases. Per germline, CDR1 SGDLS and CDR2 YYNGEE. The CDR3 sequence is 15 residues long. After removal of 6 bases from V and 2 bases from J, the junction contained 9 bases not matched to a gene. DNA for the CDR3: TGTGCCAGCACCGGGGGGTCCCTCCCCACAGATACGCAGTATTTT. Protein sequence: CASTGGSLPTDTQYF.

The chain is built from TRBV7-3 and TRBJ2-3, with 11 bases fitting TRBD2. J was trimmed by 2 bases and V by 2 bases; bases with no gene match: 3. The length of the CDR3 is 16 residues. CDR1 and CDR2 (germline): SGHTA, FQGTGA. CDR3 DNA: TGTGCCAGCAGCTTACCACTAGCGGGGGCCACAGATACGCAGTATTTT. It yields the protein CASSLPLAGATDTQYF.

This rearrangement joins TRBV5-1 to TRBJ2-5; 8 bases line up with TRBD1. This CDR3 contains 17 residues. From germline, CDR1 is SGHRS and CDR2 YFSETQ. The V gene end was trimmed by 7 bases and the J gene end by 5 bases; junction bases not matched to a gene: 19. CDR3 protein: CASLKPEDRGHKETQYF. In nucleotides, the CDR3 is TGCGCCAGCCTAAAACCCGAAGACAGGGGCCACAAGGAGACCCAGTACTTC.

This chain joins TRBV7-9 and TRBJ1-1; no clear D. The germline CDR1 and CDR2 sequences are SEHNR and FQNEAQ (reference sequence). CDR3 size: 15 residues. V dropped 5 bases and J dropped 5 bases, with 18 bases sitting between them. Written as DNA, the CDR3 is TGTGCCAGCAGCCCGATTGTAGCTCTAGAGACTGAAGCTTTCTTT. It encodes CASSPIVALETEAFF.

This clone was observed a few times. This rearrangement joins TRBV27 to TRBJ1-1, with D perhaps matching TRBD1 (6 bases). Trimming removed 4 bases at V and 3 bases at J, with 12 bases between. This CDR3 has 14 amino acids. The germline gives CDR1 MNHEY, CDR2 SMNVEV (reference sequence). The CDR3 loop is CASSSRQDDTEAFF. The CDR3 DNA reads TGTGCCAGCAGTTCCAGACAGGACGACACTGAAGCTTTCTTT.

The CDR3 spells CAIRQREGLADTQYF. The CDR3 DNA is TGTGCCATTAGACAACGGGAGGGCCTTGCAGATACGCAGTATTTT. The chain is built from TRBV10-3 and TRBJ2-3; 8 bases fit TRBD2. Trimming took 9 bases from V and 4 from J; bases not matched to a gene: 12. Germline CDR1 ENHRY, CDR2 SYGVKD. The CDR3 is made up of 15 amino acids.